The clone carrying this TCR beta chain was counted many times. Its antigen is still unknown. These data are taken from a study of shared clonotypes between healthy human individuals. The run depth of the assay was deep. Study processing details: ImmunoSEQ sequences covered only the junction and lacked quality scores; filtering therefore differed. The repertoire was sequenced with immunoSEQ multiplex PCR; TCRdb's copy has only in-frame clones and lacks some. That table gives V, J and clone size, and the DNA gave D and trimming. The sample holds fewer than 650,000 clones, 76% seen once. Findings and limits, study-wide: It was expected that sequencing depth would affect clonotype sharing among donors. The authors sampled blood alone, and tissue repertoires likely differ.

The CDR3 is 13 residues long. Germline V gene sequence: CDR1 LNHDA, CDR2 SQIVND (reference sequence). Trimming shortened V by 5 bases and J by 6 bases, and 11 bases separated the two germline ends. This receptor was obtained from a woman aged 40 to 50 in good health. Some clones in this sample may be carry-over from other donors' samples. The V gene is TRBV19, the J gene TRBJ2-4; tentative D call: TRBD1 (5 bases). The specimen was PBMCs. In DNA form, the CDR3 reads TGTGCCAGTAGTTCAGGGTGGAGAAACATTCAGTACTTC. Translation: CASSSGWRNIQYF.